The 23 T cell receptor beta chains below were found in one sample sequenced in a study of blood T cell repertoires in COVID-19 (dated by TCRdb to 2020 to 2021). Library construction relied on the immunoSEQ multiplex PCR assay. Here the immuneACCESS table is served through TCRdb, limited to in-frame sequences with V and J called. Missing clones are a known gap in these copies; in checked studies unresolved V genes cover under half, and the rest lacks a known reason. Present in this sample are approximately 89,000 clones, 87% of which were seen just once. 4.5% of the sample comes from the top ten. The sequenced material came from peripheral blood. The receptors derive from a man between 65 and 85 years old with acute or convalescent COVID-19.

This sequence joins TRBV2 and TRBJ1-4; TRBD1 agrees at 7 bases. Germline trimming cut 9 bases from V and 4 bases from J; bases unmatched to any gene: 11. The CDR3 consists of 15 residues. CDR1 and CDR2 from the germline V gene are SNHLY and FYNNEI. This CDR3 reads CASAVGGGYNEKLFF. For the CDR3, the DNA is TGTGCCAGTGCAGTAGGAGGGGGCTATAATGAAAAACTGTTTTTT. The full variable domain, in which reference TRBV2 and TRBJ1-4 provide the parts outside the CDR3, is EPEVTQTPSHQVTQMGQEVILRCVPISNHLYFYWYRQILGQKVEFLVSFYNNEISEKSEIFDDQFSVERPDGSNFTLKIRSTKLEDSAMYFCASAVGGGYNEKLFFGSGTQLSVL.

J is TRBJ1-2 and V is TRBV7-2, with a tentative D call TRBD1 (6 bases). V gave up 4 bases and J gave up 6 bases, with 12 bases separating them. The CDR3 totals 13 residues. Germline loops: CDR1 SGHTA, CDR2 FQGNSA. The CDR3 loop is CASSYRQGNGYTF. DNA for the CDR3: TGTGCCAGCAGCTATCGGCAGGGGAATGGCTACACCTTC.

This chain connects TRBV5-1 to TRBJ1-1, with D maybe TRBD1 (6 bases). Germline-derived CDR1 and CDR2 are SGHRS and YFSETQ. V was cut by 4 bases and J by 4 bases, with 14 bases left in between. The CDR3 spans 14 residues. Here the CDR3 DNA reads TGCGCCAGCAGCCAAGCGACAGGCAGCACTGAAGCTTTCTTT. It specifies CASSQATGSTEAFF.

V is TRBV5-6 and J is TRBJ1-2; a weak D match, TRBD1 (5 bases). The V and J ends lost 2 bases and 0 bases respectively, with 11 bases between them. Germline V CDR1 and CDR2: SGHDT, YYEEEE. The length of the CDR3 is 15 residues. CDR3 sequence reads: CASSFRGLPNYGYTF. DNA for the CDR3: TGTGCCAGCAGCTTCCGGGGACTCCCTAACTATGGCTACACCTTC.

CDR3 nucleotide sequence: TGTGCCAGCAGCCAAGATTTCCGGGGTGACACAGATACGCAGTATTTT. Protein: CASSQDFRGDTDTQYF. The V and J genes are TRBV3-1 (or the pseudogene TRBV3-2) and TRBJ2-3; maybe TRBD2 (5 bases). V lost 0 bases and J lost 2, with 12 bases in between. Per the germline V gene, CDR1 is LGHDT and CDR2 is YNNKEL (reference sequence). This CDR3 contains 16 residues.

The rearrangement uses TRBV5-8 and TRBJ1-2, with a weak D call TRBD1 (6 bases). This CDR3 is built from 12 residues. Trimming took 4 bases from V and 7 from J, leaving 11 bases between them. Germline-derived CDR1 and CDR2 are SGHTS and YDEGEE. In DNA form, the CDR3 reads TGTGCCAGCAGCATTACAGGGACTGGCTACACCTTC. It codes for CASSITGTGYTF. Based on the CDR3 plus reference TRBV5-8 and TRBJ1-2, the full variable domain is EAGVTQSPTHLIKTRGQQATLRCSPISGHTSVYWYQQALGLGLQFLLWYDEGEERNRGNFPPRFSGRQFPNYSSELNVNALELEDSALYLCASSITGTGYTFGSGTRLTVV.

The chain uses TRBV27 and TRBJ2-2; D might be TRBD1 (6 bases). V was cut by 6 bases and J by 6 bases, with 14 bases left in between. Germline V gene data show CDR1 as MNHEY and CDR2 as SMNVEV (reference sequence). The CDR3 contains 14 residues. CDR3 sequence: CASSGSPGAGELFF. DNA for the CDR3: TGTGCCAGCAGCGGTTCGCCAGGGGCCGGGGAGCTGTTTTTT.

This clone appeared a single time. The chain employs TRBV6-1 and TRBJ2-7, with unresolved D. V was pared by 1 base and J by 3 bases, with 10 bases between. This CDR3 is built from 14 residues. From germline, CDR1 is MNHNS and CDR2 SASEGT. CDR3 nucleotide sequence: TGTGCCAGCAGTGAAGTAGCCCGTAACTACGAGCAGTACGTC. Translated, it gives CASSEVARNYEQYV.

V usage is TRBV11-2 and J usage is TRBJ1-4; 7 nucleotides line up with TRBD1. This CDR3 has 15 residues. Per the germline V gene, CDR1 is SGHAT and CDR2 is FQNNGV. Losses at the gene ends were 5 bases for V and 8 bases for J; bases not matched to a gene: 11. The CDR3 DNA follows: TGTGCCAGCAGCCCACCGACAGGGAGGAACGAAAAACTGTTTTTT. Its protein product is CASSPPTGRNEKLFF.

The V call is TRBV5-1, the J call TRBJ1-1; TRBD1 matches 7 bases. In germline, CDR1 is SGHRS, CDR2 YFSETQ. The CDR3 extends over 18 amino acids. V was pared by 1 base and J by 3 bases, with 15 bases of the junction left unmatched. The CDR3 region is CASSLFVSAGGTYTEAFF. CDR3 bases: TGCGCCAGCAGCTTGTTTGTGTCGGCAGGGGGGACCTACACTGAAGCTTTCTTT.

The chain has TRBV25-1 and TRBJ2-7, with D perhaps matching TRBD2 (5 bases). The V and J ends lost 4 bases and 1 base respectively, with 11 bases between them. This CDR3 is 14 amino acids long. Per the germline V gene, CDR1 is MGHDK and CDR2 is SYGVNS. For the CDR3, the DNA is TGTGCCAGCAGTGTTAGCGCCTTTTCCTACGAGCAGTACTTC. It encodes CASSVSAFSYEQYF.

This chain uses TRBV6-1 with TRBJ1-2; a weak D match, TRBD1 (5 bases). Germline loops: CDR1 MNHNS, CDR2 SASEGT. V gave up 2 bases and J gave up 7 bases, with 11 bases separating them. CDR3 size: 13 residues. In DNA, the CDR3 is TGTGCCAGCAGTGAAAGGGGCCGTGGTGGCTACACCTTC. Amino acids: CASSERGRGGYTF.

The CDR3 region has the DNA TGTGCCAGCAGCGTAGCAAACTATGGCTACACCTTC. This sequence encodes CASSVANYGYTF. The rearrangement joins TRBV9 to TRBJ1-2; D not resolved. The CDR3 length is 12 residues. Germline lookup yields CDR1 SGDLS and CDR2 YYNGEE. V lost 0 bases and J lost 2, with 2 bases in between.

The chain couples TRBV6-1 to TRBJ2-3; 9 bases match TRBD2. Germline-derived CDR1 and CDR2 are MNHNS and SASEGT. CDR3 length equals 16 residues. The trim removed 3 bases at V and 2 bases at J, leaving 6 bases unmatched. CDR3 coding DNA: TGTGCCAGCAGTGATCGTCTAGCGGGGCCCACAGATACGCAGTATTTT. It is translated as CASSDRLAGPTDTQYF.

The CDR3 spells CASSPDRYNQPQHF. CDR3 DNA: TGTGCCAGCAGCCCGGACAGGTATAATCAGCCCCAGCATTTT. The chain links TRBV2 to TRBJ1-5, with TRBD1 matching 7 bases. The CDR3 contains 14 residues. Trimming removed 6 bases from V and 4 bases from J; junction bases left unmatched: 6. Germline assignment: CDR1 SNHLY and CDR2 FYNNEI.

The chain uses TRBV3-1 (or the pseudogene TRBV3-2) and TRBJ2-2; D perhaps matches TRBD1 (5 bases). V was cut by 1 base and J by 7 bases, with 16 bases left in between. The CDR3 runs to 16 residues. The germline V gene encodes CDR1 LGHDT and CDR2 YNNKEL (reference sequence). In DNA, the CDR3 is TGTGCCAGCAGCCAAGGGCTAGGGGCCGGCGTCGGGGAGCTGTTTTTT. It translates to CASSQGLGAGVGELFF.

The gene calls are TRBV6-1 and TRBJ2-1, with a weak D call TRBD1 (5 bases). The CDR3 runs 17 residues. Germline CDR1 and CDR2: MNHNS and SASEGT. V dropped 2 bases and J dropped 5 bases, with 19 bases sitting between them. DNA of the CDR3: TGTGCCAGCAGTGAAAGGGAAGGGGCAGGTGGGCACAATGAGCAGTTCTTC. Its translation: CASSEREGAGGHNEQFF.

The genes are TRBV5-1 and TRBJ1-2; D might be TRBD1 (6 bases). There are 14 residues in the CDR3. The V end was cut by 8 bases, the J end by 1 base, with 15 bases between. Germline CDR1 is SGHRS and CDR2 is YFSETQ. The CDR3 nucleotides read TGCGCCAGTGCCGGGACATCTCTTAACTATGGCTACACCTTC. This encodes CASAGTSLNYGYTF.

The V and J genes are TRBV19 and TRBJ2-1, with D possibly matching TRBD2 (7 bases). The CDR3 totals 15 residues. CDR1 and CDR2 from the germline V gene are LNHDA and SQIVND (reference sequence). V was pared by 3 bases and J by 6 bases, with 15 bases between. The CDR3 coding sequence is TGTGCCAGTAGTATGATGAGGGGGGGCCTCAATGAGCAGTTCTTC. This codes for CASSMMRGGLNEQFF. Full variable domain (outside the CDR3, taken from reference TRBV19 and TRBJ2-1): DGGITQSPKYLFRKEGQNVTLSCEQNLNHDAMYWYRQDPGQGLRLIYYSQIVNDFQKGDIAEGYSVSREKKESFPLTVTSAQKNPTAFYLCASSMMRGGLNEQFFGPGTRLTVL.

The chain combines TRBV2 with TRBJ1-6; the D is unclear. Germline loops: CDR1 SNHLY, CDR2 FYNNEI. CDR3 length equals 13 residues. V lost 7 bases and J lost 9, with 13 bases in between. CDR3 amino acids: CASTSSRGSPLHF. As DNA, the CDR3 is TGTGCCAGCACCTCCTCGCGGGGTTCACCCCTCCACTTT.

This sequence joins TRBV1 and TRBJ2-3; TRBD2 is the table's D call, not checked against the DNA. TRBV1 is marked as a pseudogene. The CDR3 runs 15 residues. The CDR3 DNA is TGCACCAGCAGCCACGGGGGGACTAGCACAGATACGCAGTATTTT. Translated, it gives CTSSHGGTSTDTQYF.

The chain has TRBV2 and TRBJ2-7; 7 bases fit TRBD2. Per germline, CDR1 SNHLY and CDR2 FYNNEI. J lost 6 bases, V lost 2 bases, and 13 bases had no gene match. This CDR3 spans 16 amino acids. CDR3 residues: CASSEPRLAGEGEQYV. In DNA, the CDR3 is TGTGCCAGCAGTGAACCCCGCCTGGCGGGGGAGGGCGAGCAGTACGTC.

The gene calls are TRBV4-2 and TRBJ1-4; a possible D gene is TRBD1 (5 bases). Per the germline V gene, CDR1 is LGHNA and CDR2 is YNFKEQ. This CDR3 contains 16 residues. The ends were cut back, 4 bases at V and 1 base at J, with 13 bases in the middle. For the CDR3, the DNA is TGTGCCAGCAGCCGATCCACAGGTGAAACTAATGAAAAACTGTTTTTT. As protein: CASSRSTGETNEKLFF.